Below are 11 T cell receptor beta chains sequenced from a single sample in a study of blood T cell repertoires in COVID-19. Here immunoSEQ multiplex PCR was the method, and the copy in TCRdb shows in-frame clones only, minus some. The top ten hold 0.7% to 0.95% of the sample, which has roughly 400,000 clones, roughly 90% seen once. The sequenced sample was PBMCs or T cells enriched from blood (not recorded which). The receptors here all came from a woman aged 40-49 years who had been exposed to COVID-19.

The chain uses TRBV18 and TRBJ2-7; the match to TRBD2 covers 11 bases. The V gene end was trimmed by 6 bases and the J gene end by 0 bases; junction bases not matched to a gene: 16. Germline CDR1 is KGHSH and CDR2 is LQKENI. CDR3 size: 19 residues. The CDR3 loop is CASSPRKGLAGLPSYEQYF. DNA of the CDR3: TGTGCCAGCTCGCCTAGGAAAGGACTAGCGGGCCTGCCCTCCTACGAGCAGTACTTC.

Worth noting for this clone: The same CDR3 is also encoded by other DNA sequences in this sample. The CDR3 bases are TGTGCCAGCTCACGCGGGACTTTGAACACTGAAGCTTTCTTT. Amino acid sequence: CASSRGTLNTEAFF. The chain combines TRBV18 with TRBJ1-1, with D maybe TRBD1 (5 bases). The CDR3 loop spans 14 amino acids. V was clipped by 4 bases and J by 0 bases, with 9 bases between them. Germline CDR1 reads KGHSH; CDR2 reads LQKENI.

The chain is built from TRBV9 and TRBJ2-3; 10 bases agree with TRBD2. V dropped 0 bases and J dropped 1; count of bases not matched to a gene: 5. The CDR3 sequence is 17 residues long. From germline, CDR1 is SGDLS and CDR2 YYNGEE. The CDR3 nucleotides read TGTGCCAGCAGCGTAGCCCCTAGCGGGAGAGGCACAGATACGCAGTATTTT. Protein product: CASSVAPSGRGTDTQYF.

A single count supports this clone. The chain couples TRBV5-6 to TRBJ1-6; TRBD1 is a possible D gene (6 bases). V lost 2 bases, J lost 6 bases, and 9 bases lay in between. This CDR3 region has 14 residues. The germline V gene has CDR1 SGHDT and CDR2 YYEEEE. The CDR3 nucleotides are TGTGCCAGCAGCTTACAGGGTGTTAATTCACCCCTCCACTTT. It codes for CASSLQGVNSPLHF.

The chain joins TRBV7-9 to TRBJ1-1; the D is unclear. The CDR3 consists of 13 residues. Between the trimmed V and J ends, which lost 10 bases and 1 base, there was a span of 13 bases. Germline CDR1 is SEHNR and CDR2 is FQNEAQ (reference sequence). Here the CDR3 reads CAIGFEENTEAFF. The CDR3 nucleotides are TGTGCCATCGGCTTTGAGGAGAACACTGAAGCTTTCTTT.

This sequence joins TRBV19 and TRBJ1-1, with 9 bases lining up with TRBD1. Germline CDR1 LNHDA, CDR2 SQIVND (reference sequence). The junction had 13 bases not matched to a gene; V was cut back by 8 bases and J by 6 bases. The CDR3 spans 15 residues. The CDR3 here is CASSSGTGFRPEAFF. DNA of the CDR3: TGTGCCAGTTCGAGTGGGACAGGGTTTAGACCTGAAGCTTTCTTT.

V and J are TRBV7-9 and TRBJ2-1; no clear D gene. In germline, CDR1 is SEHNR, CDR2 FQNEAQ (reference sequence). V was shortened by 5 bases and J by 3 bases, with 11 bases between the two germline ends. CDR3 length equals 14 residues. CDR3 sequence (DNA): TGTGCCAGCAGCCCGGCTAGAGTCTACAATGAGCAGTTCTTC. This encodes CASSPARVYNEQFF.

This chain joins TRBV19 and TRBJ2-2; the D gene is possibly TRBD2 (5 bases). The germline V gene has CDR1 LNHDA and CDR2 SQIVND (reference sequence). The CDR3 has 16 amino acids. V was clipped by 1 base and J by 7 bases, with 16 bases between them. The CDR3 DNA follows: TGTGCCAGTAGTATAGGAGGTAGCTACGGGAACGGGGAGCTGTTTTTT. Translating it yields CASSIGGSYGNGELFF. The variable domain in full, with the rest retrieved from reference TRBV19 and TRBJ2-2, is DGGITQSPKYLFRKEGQNVTLSCEQNLNHDAMYWYRQDPGQGLRLIYYSQIVNDFQKGDIAEGYSVSREKKESFPLTVTSAQKNPTAFYLCASSIGGSYGNGELFFGEGSRLTVL.

This clone was picked up one time. CDR3 DNA sequence: TGTGCCAGCAGTGCCCTCGGAGGCGCTAACTATGGCTACACCTTC. This encodes CASSALGGANYGYTF. The chain is built from TRBV27 and TRBJ1-2, with D uncertain. Germline V gives CDR1 MNHEY, CDR2 SMNVEV (reference sequence). The CDR3 sequence is 15 residues long. Trimming removed 5 bases from V and 0 bases from J, with 13 bases in between.

The count of this clone is one. The DNA for the CDR3 is TGTGCTAGTGGTTTGGGGCTTGAGCAGTTCTTC. It specifies CASGLGLEQFF. This rearrangement joins TRBV12-5 to TRBJ2-1; D remains unclear. Trimming took off 1 base at V and 9 bases at J, with 4 bases between the two ends. Germline lookup yields CDR1 LGHNT and CDR2 FRNRAP. The CDR3 loop spans 11 amino acids.

The V and J genes are TRBV5-1 and TRBJ2-1, with a tentative D call TRBD1 (5 bases). CDR1 and CDR2 (germline): SGHRS, YFSETQ. The CDR3 spans 14 residues. V gave up 4 bases and J gave up 2 bases, with 10 bases separating them. CDR3 sequence reads: CASSTEGAYNEQFF. The CDR3, as DNA: TGCGCCAGCAGCACCGAAGGGGCCTACAATGAGCAGTTCTTC.